A single sample gave rise to the 25 T cell receptor beta chains below, sequenced in a study of shared clonotypes between healthy human individuals. The method was immunoSEQ multiplex PCR; TCRdb's version includes in-frame clones alone and lacks a portion of them. Altogether 980,000 or so clones are present, about 80% being singletons, with the ten largest covering around 1.4%. Sequenced material: memory CD4+ T cells sorted from blood. Subset meaning: CD45RA-negative fraction. The receptor set was obtained from a man between 18 and 29 years old in good health.

This clone was recorded only once. The V gene is TRBV6-5, the J gene TRBJ2-1; 9 nucleotides line up with TRBD1. J lost 8 bases, V lost 5 bases, and 7 bases had no gene match. There are 14 residues in the CDR3. Germline loops: CDR1 MNHEY, CDR2 SVGAGI. The CDR3 region is CASSSLTGGYEQFF. In DNA form, the CDR3 reads TGTGCCAGCAGTAGTTTGACAGGGGGGTATGAGCAGTTCTTC.

The chain is built from TRBV6-1 and TRBJ1-2; D possibly corresponds to TRBD1 (5 bases). V lost 5 bases to trimming and J lost 8 bases, with 18 bases between them. CDR3 length: 14 residues. Germline V gene data show CDR1 as MNHNS and CDR2 as SASEGT. CDR3 coding DNA: TGTGCCAGCAGTCCCAGGCTTCCAGGGAGGGGCTACACCTTC. Translating gives CASSPRLPGRGYTF.

The V call is TRBV5-6, the J call TRBJ1-1, with TRBD1 matching over 8 bases. V shed 3 bases and J 4 bases; nucleotides not matched to a gene: 5. Germline values: CDR1 SGHDT, CDR2 YYEEEE. The CDR3 sequence is 14 residues long. The CDR3 is CASSSQGAITEAFF. In DNA, the CDR3 is TGTGCCAGCAGCTCCCAGGGGGCCATCACTGAAGCTTTCTTT.

This rearrangement joins TRBV29-1 to TRBJ2-5; 9 nucleotides line up with TRBD1. V shed 6 bases and J 4 bases; nucleotides not matched to a gene: 15. The CDR3 spans 16 residues. The germline V gene encodes CDR1 SQVTM and CDR2 ANQGSEA. CDR3 DNA sequence: TGCAGCGTGCAAACCCACAGGGGGCCTACTTTAGAGACCCAGTACTTC. Translating gives CSVQTHRGPTLETQYF.

The V call is TRBV5-1, the J call TRBJ2-2; D is perhaps TRBD1 (6 bases). CDR1 and CDR2 from the germline V gene are SGHRS and YFSETQ. V was cut by 0 bases and J by 1 base, with 10 bases left in between. This CDR3 contains 16 residues. CDR3 amino acids: CASSLARGQNTGELFF. The CDR3 DNA reads as TGCGCCAGCAGCTTGGCCAGGGGTCAGAACACCGGGGAGCTGTTTTTT.

This chain joins TRBV7-9 and TRBJ1-4; TRBD1 might be the D (6 bases). Germline V gene lookup returns CDR1 SEHNR and CDR2 FQNEAQ (reference sequence). With 2 bases removed from V and 7 bases from J, the gap between germline ends came to 11 bases. There are 14 residues in the CDR3. The CDR3 loop is CASSLLGAGEKLFF. The CDR3 coding sequence is TGTGCCAGCAGCTTACTGGGGGCTGGTGAAAAACTGTTTTTT.

This chain joins TRBV28 and TRBJ1-5; 10 positions match TRBD1. This CDR3 has 15 residues. CDR1 and CDR2 from the germline V gene are MDHEN and SYDVKM. V was pared by 6 bases and J by 6 bases, with 8 bases of the junction left unmatched. CDR3 region: CASSKTGGDSQPQHF. The CDR3 DNA reads as TGTGCCAGCAGCAAGACAGGGGGCGACAGTCAGCCCCAGCATTTT.

The chain has TRBV27 and TRBJ2-7; 8 bases fit TRBD1. CDR3 size: 14 residues. With 3 bases clipped from V and 0 bases from J, the junction kept 1 base outside the gene matches. Germline loops: CDR1 MNHEY, CDR2 SMNVEV (reference sequence). As DNA, the CDR3 is TGTGCCAGCAGTTTGACAGGGGCCTCCTACGAGCAGTACTTC. Translating it yields CASSLTGASYEQYF.

This sequence joins TRBV7-9 and TRBJ1-2; D uncertain. The V gene lost 0 bases and the J gene lost 3 bases, with 2 bases spanning the gap. The CDR3 loop spans 12 amino acids. Germline V gives CDR1 SEHNR, CDR2 FQNEAQ (reference sequence). Written as DNA, the CDR3 is TGTGCCAGCAGCTTAGCTGACTATGGCTACACCTTC. This codes for CASSLADYGYTF.

The chain is built from TRBV10-3 and TRBJ1-2; D gene unclear. The CDR3 consists of 13 residues. V lost 2 bases and J 4 bases, leaving 8 bases between the germline ends. Germline V gene sequence: CDR1 ENHRY, CDR2 SYGVKD. The CDR3 region has the DNA TGTGCCATCAGTGAGAACTCCCGCTATGGCTACACCTTC. Amino acid sequence: CAISENSRYGYTF.

This sequence joins TRBV6-5 and TRBJ1-3; the D is unclear. The CDR3 is 15 residues long. V was shortened by 4 bases and J by 2 bases, with 12 bases between the two germline ends. CDR1 is MNHEY, CDR2 SVGAGI, per germline. The CDR3, as DNA: TGTGCCAGCAGTTCCCTACAGAGCCCTGGAAACACCATATATTTT. This encodes CASSSLQSPGNTIYF.

The sample holds a few counts of this clone. V gene TRBV2 combines with J gene TRBJ1-2; possible D gene TRBD1, 5 bases. The CDR3 spans 11 residues. Germline lookup yields CDR1 SNHLY and CDR2 FYNNEI. The germline V and J ends were trimmed by 1 base and 14 bases, with 11 bases remaining between them. The CDR3 region is CASSEDRPQTF. The CDR3 DNA sequence: TGTGCCAGCAGTGAAGACAGGCCGCAAACCTTC. Full variable domain (remainder filled in from reference TRBV2 and TRBJ1-2): EPEVTQTPSHQVTQMGQEVILRCVPISNHLYFYWYRQILGQKVEFLVSFYNNEISEKSEIFDDQFSVERPDGSNFTLKIRSTKLEDSAMYFCASSEDRPQTFGSGTRLTVV.

V is TRBV5-1 and J is TRBJ2-7; tentatively, D is TRBD1 (6 bases). Germline V gives CDR1 SGHRS, CDR2 YFSETQ. With 2 bases removed from V and 5 bases from J, the gap between germline ends came to 14 bases. CDR3 length equals 14 residues. CDR3 region: CASSFGTHLNEQYF. DNA for the CDR3: TGCGCCAGCAGCTTCGGGACACACCTCAACGAGCAGTACTTC.

Remarks on this clone: This CDR3 is also generated by other DNA sequences in the sample. The gene calls are TRBV2 and TRBJ1-2; D is undetermined. CDR1 and CDR2 (germline): SNHLY, FYNNEI. V gave up 2 bases and J gave up 8 bases, with 12 bases separating them. The CDR3 runs 13 residues. The CDR3 reads CASSEIGYGGYTF. CDR3 nucleotide sequence: TGTGCCAGCAGTGAAATCGGGTACGGCGGCTACACCTTC.

This chain links TRBV5-1 with TRBJ1-5; D remains ambiguous. The ends were cut back, 0 bases at V and 5 bases at J, with 9 bases in the middle. Germline values: CDR1 SGHRS, CDR2 YFSETQ. The CDR3 is 14 amino acids. CDR3 protein: CASSLVGGDQPQHF. CDR3 in DNA: TGCGCCAGCAGCTTGGTGGGCGGGGATCAGCCCCAGCATTTT. The full variable domain, in which reference TRBV5-1 and TRBJ1-5 provide the parts outside the CDR3, is KAGVTQTPRYLIKTRGQQVTLSCSPISGHRSVSWYQQTPGQGLQFLFEYFSETQRNKGNFPGRFSGRQFSNSRSEMNVSTLELGDSALYLCASSLVGGDQPQHFGDGTRLSIL.

The V call is TRBV15, the J call TRBJ1-5; unclear D gene. V lost 0 bases and J lost 4, with 4 bases in between. This CDR3 comprises 13 residues. Germline V gene lookup returns CDR1 LNHNV and CDR2 YYDKDF (reference sequence). CDR3 sequence reads: CATSRDLNQPQHF. The CDR3 nucleotides are TGTGCCACCAGCAGAGATCTTAATCAGCCCCAGCATTTT.

This clone appeared a few times. The chain links TRBV10-2 to TRBJ1-5; D is unresolved. Trimming shortened V by 2 bases and J by 1 base, and 12 bases separated the two germline ends. Germline CDR1 WSHSY, CDR2 SAAADI. CDR3 length equals 16 residues. Written as DNA, the CDR3 is TGCGCCAGCAGTGAGATGAGGGTAGGGAGCAATCAGCCCCAGCATTTT. Residues: CASSEMRVGSNQPQHF.

The chain is built from TRBV5-1 and TRBJ2-7; D is possibly TRBD2 (6 bases). The CDR3 runs to 15 residues. CDR1 and CDR2 (germline): SGHRS, YFSETQ. V dropped 4 bases and J dropped 3 bases, with 17 bases sitting between them. The DNA of the CDR3 is TGCGCCAGCAGCGTTTCTAGCGCTCGAGGCTACGAGCAGTACTTC. Its protein is CASSVSSARGYEQYF.

This rearrangement joins TRBV30 to TRBJ1-1; no clear D. The CDR3 spans 11 residues. V lost 5 bases and J lost 12, with 16 bases in between. The germline gives CDR1 GTSNPN, CDR2 SVGIG (reference sequence). CDR3 sequence: CAWSPSLETFF. The CDR3 coding sequence is TGTGCCTGGTCGCCCTCTCTGGAAACTTTCTTT. The full variable domain, in which reference TRBV30 and TRBJ1-1 provide the parts outside the CDR3, is SQTIHQWPATLVQPVGSPLSLECTVEGTSNPNLYWYRQAAGRGLQLLFYSVGIGQISSEVPQNLSASRPQDRQFILSSKKLLLSDSGFYLCAWSPSLETFFGQGTRLTVV.

The chain has TRBV2 and TRBJ1-3, with 8 positions matching TRBD1. Germline assignment: CDR1 SNHLY and CDR2 FYNNEI. The CDR3 consists of 16 residues. Losses at the gene ends were 7 bases for V and 1 base for J; bases not matched to a gene: 9. CDR3 loop: CASMTGTGFSGNTIYF. As DNA, the CDR3 is TGTGCCAGCATGACCGGGACAGGATTTTCTGGAAACACCATATATTTT. The entire variable domain, with the rest obtained from reference TRBV2 and TRBJ1-3, is as follows: EPEVTQTPSHQVTQMGQEVILRCVPISNHLYFYWYRQILGQKVEFLVSFYNNEISEKSEIFDDQFSVERPDGSNFTLKIRSTKLEDSAMYFCASMTGTGFSGNTIYFGEGSWLTVV.

Here the CDR3 reads CASSPPGRLYGYTF. As DNA, the CDR3 is TGTGCCAGCAGCCCTCCCGGCAGGCTCTATGGCTACACCTTC. The rearrangement links TRBV25-1 to TRBJ1-2; D gene unclear. The CDR3 contains 14 residues. Germline V lookup: CDR1 MGHDK, CDR2 SYGVNS. Trimming took 6 bases from V and 4 from J, leaving 15 bases between them.

CDR3 region: CASSRNPGLAVADTQYF. CDR3 nucleotide sequence: TGTGCCAGCAGCCGAAATCCGGGACTAGCTGTGGCAGATACGCAGTATTTT. The chain links TRBV28 to TRBJ2-3, with 9 bases aligning to TRBD2. The CDR3 is made up of 17 amino acids. The germline V gene has CDR1 MDHEN and CDR2 SYDVKM. J was trimmed by 4 bases and V by 6 bases; bases with no gene match: 14. The full variable domain, rest sourced from reference TRBV28 and TRBJ2-3, is DVKVTQSSRYLVKRTGEKVFLECVQDMDHENMFWYRQDPGLGLRLIYFSYDVKMKEKGDIPEGYSVSREKKERFSLILESASTNQTSMYLCASSRNPGLAVADTQYFGPGTRLTVL.

This chain uses TRBV12-5 with TRBJ2-1; 10 nucleotides align to TRBD2. In germline, CDR1 is LGHNT, CDR2 FRNRAP. This CDR3 is built from 19 residues. The V segment lost 0 bases and the J segment 2 bases; nucleotides outside the gene matches: 10. In DNA form, the CDR3 reads TGTGCTAGTGGTTTGGTATTAAAAGGGACTAGCGACCCCTACAATGAGCAGTTCTTC. It codes for CASGLVLKGTSDPYNEQFF.

The chain links TRBV6-6 to TRBJ1-4; a weak D match, TRBD1 (5 bases). The V end was cut by 7 bases, the J end by 7 bases, with 13 bases between. Germline V gene data show CDR1 as MNHNY and CDR2 as SVGAGI (reference sequence). The CDR3 spans 13 residues. The CDR3 nucleotides are TGTGCCAGCACCTGGGGGGGGACTGAAAAACTGTTTTTT. It specifies CASTWGGTEKLFF.

The rearrangement joins TRBV29-1 to TRBJ2-7, with 9 positions matching TRBD1. Trimming took 0 bases from V and 6 from J; bases not matched to a gene: 12. CDR1 SQVTM and CDR2 ANQGSEA come from the germline V gene. The CDR3 runs 16 residues. CDR3 nucleotide sequence: TGCAGCGTTGAAGATCCTATTACAGGGGGCGGAGGCGAGCAGTACTTC. Its protein is CSVEDPITGGGGEQYF.